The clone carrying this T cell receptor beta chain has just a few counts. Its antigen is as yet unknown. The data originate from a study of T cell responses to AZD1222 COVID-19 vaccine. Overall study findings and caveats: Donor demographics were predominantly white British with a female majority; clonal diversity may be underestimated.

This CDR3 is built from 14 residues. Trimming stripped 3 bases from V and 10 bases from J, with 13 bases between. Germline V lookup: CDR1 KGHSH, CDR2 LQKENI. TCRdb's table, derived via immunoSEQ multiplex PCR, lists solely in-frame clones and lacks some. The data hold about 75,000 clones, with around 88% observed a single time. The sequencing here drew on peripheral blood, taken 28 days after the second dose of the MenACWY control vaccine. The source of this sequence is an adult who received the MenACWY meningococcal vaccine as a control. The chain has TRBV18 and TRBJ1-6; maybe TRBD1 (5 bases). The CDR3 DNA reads TGTGCCAGCTCACCTTCAGGGCTGGTATCACCCCTCCACTTT. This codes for CASSPSGLVSPLHF.